The 24 T cell receptor beta chains presented below share a single source sample, sequenced in a study of T-cell memory formation after mild COVID-19. TCRdb reanalysed the 5' RACE reads using MiXCR and keeps one entry per CDR3 protein. This repertoire shows under 300,000 distinct CDR3 sequences, around 15% found once; its top ten account for over 20%. The material sequenced was PBMCs or a T cell subset sorted from them (not recorded which). The receptors here all came from a man aged 18-30 years who had mild COVID-19 (a few samples of this study predate the infection). Cell type and time point are not known.

In this sample, this clonotype turned up a few times. The chain couples TRBV12-3 or TRBV12-4 to TRBJ2-5; perhaps TRBD2 as D (7 bases). The CDR3 loop spans 15 amino acids. V shed 6 bases and J shed 2 bases, with 16 bases lying between them. The CDR3 region has the DNA TGTGCCAGCAGCCTGGGGGGGCTGGGTCAAGAGACCCAGTACTTC. Its translation: CASSLGGLGQETQYF.

The V gene is TRBV6-5, the J gene TRBJ1-2; D is uncertain. Germline V gives CDR1 MNHEY, CDR2 SVGAGI. V was shortened by 0 bases and J by 8 bases, with 10 bases between the two germline ends. The CDR3 covers 13 residues. The CDR3 coding sequence is TGTGCCAGCAGTTACTCGCAATCTTGGGGCTACACCTTC. Translation gives CASSYSQSWGYTF.

The chain is built from TRBV20-1 and TRBJ2-1; D gene unclear. Germline CDR1 reads DFQATT; CDR2 reads SNEGSKA (reference sequence). Deletions cut 3 bases from V and 8 bases from J, with 5 bases between. The CDR3 is 10 residues long. DNA for the CDR3: TGCAGTGCTAGTCCTGATGAGCAGTTCTTC. Its translation: CSASPDEQFF.

This clonotype was recorded at least ten times. The chain carries TRBV2 and TRBJ2-1, with D perhaps matching TRBD2 (5 bases). The CDR3 runs to 12 residues. Germline lookup yields CDR1 SNHLY and CDR2 FYNNEI. V was trimmed by 4 bases and J by 4 bases, leaving 5 bases between them. The CDR3 protein is CASSGRYNEQFF. The CDR3 bases are TGTGCCAGCAGTGGGAGGTACAATGAGCAGTTCTTC.

The J gene is TRBJ1-4, the V gene TRBV5-1; no clear D. The CDR3 runs to 14 residues. The germline V gene has CDR1 SGHRS and CDR2 YFSETQ. The ends were cut back, 1 base at V and 8 bases at J, with 12 bases in the middle. The CDR3 coding sequence is TGCGCCAGCAGCTTGCGAGATAGCGCCGAAAAACTGTTTTTT. It specifies CASSLRDSAEKLFF. Full variable domain (rest looked up from reference TRBV5-1 and TRBJ1-4): KAGVTQTPRYLIKTRGQQVTLSCSPISGHRSVSWYQQTPGQGLQFLFEYFSETQRNKGNFPGRFSGRQFSNSRSEMNVSTLELGDSALYLCASSLRDSAEKLFFGSGTQLSVL.

This sequence joins TRBV29-1 and TRBJ2-6; D unclear. The CDR3 is 12 amino acids. Trimming took 5 bases from V and 3 from J, leaving 5 bases between them. From germline, CDR1 is SQVTM and CDR2 ANQGSEA. The CDR3 protein is CSVKSGANVLTF. CDR3 nucleotides: TGCAGCGTTAAAAGTGGGGCCAACGTCCTGACTTTC.

About this clonotype itself: Since no conserved phenylalanine or tryptophan closes the CDR3, a read error is the likely cause. The chain combines TRBV27 with TRBJ2-7; tentatively, D is TRBD2 (6 bases). Between the trimmed V and J ends, which lost 2 bases and 1 base, there was a span of 6 bases. Germline V lookup: CDR1 MNHEY, CDR2 SMNVEV (reference sequence). There are 13 residues in the CDR3. The CDR3 loop is CASSLAGSYEQYL. CDR3 coding DNA: TGTGCCAGCAGTTTAGCGGGGTCCTACGAGCAGTACTTG.

The rearrangement uses TRBV2 and TRBJ2-7; D unclear. V shed 7 bases and J shed 3 bases, with 16 bases lying between them. Germline V lookup: CDR1 SNHLY, CDR2 FYNNEI. The CDR3 has 14 residues. Here the CDR3 reads CASIREENYYEQYF. The CDR3 region has the DNA TGTGCCAGCATCCGAGAGGAGAACTACTACGAGCAGTACTTC.

As DNA, the CDR3 is TGTGCCAGCAGCTTAGCGAGCGGGGGGCCGACAGATACGCAGTATTTT. Its translation: CASSLASGGPTDTQYF. The chain joins TRBV7-6 to TRBJ2-3, with 9 bases that match TRBD2. V was clipped by 0 bases and J by 3 bases; unmatched bases: 4. The V gene's germline CDR1 is SGHVS and CDR2 FNYEAQ. CDR3 length equals 16 residues.

The gene calls are TRBV9 and TRBJ2-3; possibly TRBD2 for D (6 bases). Germline V gene sequence: CDR1 SGDLS, CDR2 YYNGEE. V lost 3 bases, J lost 5 bases, and 22 bases lay in between. The CDR3 spans 17 residues. CDR3 protein: CASSDPSGDSPLDTQYF. CDR3 nucleotides: TGTGCCAGCAGCGACCCCTCGGGGGACTCCCCCCTAGATACGCAGTATTTT.

The genes are TRBV12-3 or TRBV12-4 and TRBJ2-1; D gene unclear. The CDR3 sequence is 13 residues long. V was trimmed by 0 bases and J by 15 bases, leaving 15 bases between them. CDR3 nucleotide sequence: TGTGCCAGCAGTTTAGCCCTCACTTCGATCCGGTTCTTC. Its protein product is CASSLALTSIRFF.

This clonotype occurred a few times. The chain employs TRBV7-9 and TRBJ2-1, with 9 bases identical to TRBD2. The V and J ends lost 2 bases and 1 base, in that order; junction bases with no gene match: 3. The germline gives CDR1 SEHNR, CDR2 FQNEAQ (reference sequence). The CDR3 spans 16 residues. In DNA form, the CDR3 reads TGTGCCAGCAGCTTAAAGGGACTAGCTTCCTACAATGAGCAGTTCTTC. The encoded protein is CASSLKGLASYNEQFF.

This clonotype was found a few times. J is TRBJ2-5 and V is TRBV24-1; 9 nucleotides agree with TRBD2. Germline lookup yields CDR1 KGHDR and CDR2 SFDVKD. V shed 5 bases, J shed 2 bases, and the junction held 8 bases outside the gene matches. The CDR3 loop spans 16 amino acids. In DNA, the CDR3 is TGTGCCACCAGTGCGGCGAGCGGGGGGAAACAAGAGACCCAGTACTTC. Its translation is CATSAASGGKQETQYF.

This clonotype was seen only a few times. The chain joins TRBV7-2 to TRBJ1-6; 8 bases match TRBD1. The J segment lost 2 bases and the V segment lost 3 bases, leaving 12 bases of the junction unmatched. CDR3 size: 19 residues. CDR1 SGHTA and CDR2 FQGNSA come from the germline V gene. The CDR3 nucleotides read TGTGCCAGCAGCTTCCGGGACAGGCGGGGTTGGCCCTATAATTCACCCCTCCACTTT. Residues: CASSFRDRRGWPYNSPLHF.

This clonotype was counted a few times. V is TRBV5-1 and J is TRBJ2-7, with D possibly matching TRBD1 (5 bases). V lost 0 bases and J lost 1, with 8 bases in between. Looked up from germline, CDR1 is SGHRS and CDR2 is YFSETQ. The CDR3 contains 14 residues. CDR3 residues: CASSLDGASYEQYV. The CDR3 coding sequence is TGCGCCAGCAGCTTGGATGGGGCGTCCTACGAGCAGTACGTC.

This clonotype has a count of ten or more. This chain links TRBV6-2 or TRBV6-3 with TRBJ2-7, with 10 nucleotides matching TRBD2. With V trimmed by 3 bases and J by 7 bases, 15 bases remained unmatched. The CDR3 length is 17 residues. The germline gives CDR1 MNHEY, CDR2 SVGEGT. This CDR3 is CASSYRQRGGPTCEQYV. CDR3 sequence (DNA): TGTGCCAGCAGTTATCGACAGCGGGGGGGTCCTACGTGTGAGCAGTACGTC.

This clonotype was detected a few times. The chain couples TRBV20-1 to TRBJ1-2; D may be TRBD1 (6 bases). The CDR3 is 13 residues long. Germline V gene data show CDR1 as DFQATT and CDR2 as SNEGSKA (reference sequence). V was trimmed by 3 bases and J by 4 bases, leaving 12 bases between them. The CDR3 sequence: CSARYRVIYGYTF. The CDR3 DNA is TGCAGTGCTAGGTACAGGGTGATCTATGGCTACACCTTC.

At least ten counts were recorded for this clonotype. The J gene is TRBJ2-1, the V gene TRBV9; 8 bases fit TRBD1. Germline values: CDR1 SGDLS, CDR2 YYNGEE. This CDR3 is built from 15 residues. The V and J ends lost 4 bases and 4 bases, in that order; junction bases with no gene match: 7. CDR3 region: CASSPTGGSYNEQFF. The CDR3 nucleotides are TGTGCCAGCAGCCCTACAGGGGGTAGTTACAATGAGCAGTTCTTC.

This clonotype has only a few counts. The chain combines TRBV2 with TRBJ1-6; 7 bases agree with TRBD1. V shed 6 bases and J 9 bases; nucleotides not matched to a gene: 11. There are 15 residues in the CDR3. CDR1 and CDR2 (germline): SNHLY, FYNNEI. This CDR3 reads CASSPTGFLGSPLHF. Here the CDR3 DNA reads TGTGCCAGCAGCCCGACAGGGTTTCTTGGTTCACCCCTCCACTTT.

This rearrangement joins TRBV11-2 to TRBJ2-5; TRBD2 agrees at 11 bases. The CDR3 length is 15 residues. Trimming removed 7 bases from V and 7 bases from J; junction bases left unmatched: 11. CDR1 is SGHAT and CDR2 is FQNNGV in the germline V gene. The CDR3 sequence: CASTETSGEHATQYF. The CDR3 nucleotides read TGTGCCAGCACCGAGACTAGCGGGGAGCATGCGACCCAGTACTTC. The whole variable domain, remainder taken from reference TRBV11-2 and TRBJ2-5, is EAGVAQSPRYKIIEKRQSVAFWCNPISGHATLYWYQQILGQGPKLLIQFQNNGVVDDSQLPKDRFSAERLKGVDSTLKIQPAKLEDSAVYLCASTETSGEHATQYFGPGTRLLVL.

The rearrangement joins TRBV7-2 to TRBJ2-5; 15 positions match TRBD2. V lost 4 bases, J lost 4 bases, and 4 bases stayed unmatched. The CDR3 runs to 16 residues. CDR1 and CDR2 from the germline V gene are SGHTA and FQGNSA. In DNA, the CDR3 is TGTGCCAGCAGCTGGACTAGCGGGGGGGCCTCAGAGACCCAGTACTTC. It encodes CASSWTSGGASETQYF.

The gene calls are TRBV27 and TRBJ2-7, with a possible D match to TRBD1 (7 bases). Germline V gene sequence: CDR1 MNHEY, CDR2 SMNVEV (reference sequence). V lost 2 bases to trimming and J lost 0 bases, with 14 bases between them. The CDR3 sequence is 16 residues long. The DNA for the CDR3 is TGTGCCAGCAGTTTAGATGCGGGACAGAGCTCCTACGAGCAGTACTTC. It encodes CASSLDAGQSSYEQYF.

The chain has TRBV4-1 and TRBJ2-7; 8 bases are a match to TRBD1. Germline V CDR1 and CDR2: MGHRA, YSYEKL. The CDR3 runs to 15 residues. V trimming: 0 bases; J trimming: 4 bases; junction bases outside the gene matches: 5. The CDR3 DNA is TGCGCCAGCAGCCAAGATCAGTGGACAGGGTACGAGCAGTACTTC. Translation gives CASSQDQWTGYEQYF.

This clonotype came up a few times. The V and J genes are TRBV11-2 and TRBJ2-2, with 12 nucleotides matching TRBD2. V dropped 1 base and J dropped 0; count of bases not matched to a gene: 6. Germline V gives CDR1 SGHAT, CDR2 FQNNGV. The CDR3 length is 19 residues. The CDR3 spells CASSLALTSGGSNTGELFF. The CDR3 region has the DNA TGTGCCAGCAGCTTAGCTCTGACTAGCGGGGGCTCGAACACCGGGGAGCTGTTTTTT.